This passage covers 20 T cell receptor beta chains from one sample sequenced in a study of CD8+ T cells in alopecia areata. Treatment here: oral pan-JAK inhibitor, 5-10 mg twice daily. RNA was isolated and reverse transcribed to cDNA, the sequencing template. Profiled with immunoSEQ multiplex PCR; TCRdb holds only in-frame clones, not every one. This sample carries approximately 140,000 clones, about 86% of them seen once, and the ten largest clones take around 13%. Sequenced material: CD8+ T cells sorted from blood, taken at week 4, from a patient treated with tofacitinib. These receptors all come from a human donor with alopecia areata.

This chain connects TRBV27 to TRBJ2-5, with D uncertain. The CDR3 is 11 amino acids. Germline values: CDR1 MNHEY, CDR2 SMNVEV (reference sequence). The V and J ends lost 0 bases and 7 bases respectively, with 3 bases between them. CDR3 coding DNA: TGTGCCAGCAGTTTATCTGGGACCCAGTACTTC. It yields the protein CASSLSGTQYF.

V and J are TRBV29-1 and TRBJ2-7; 7 bases are shared with TRBD1. This CDR3 is 13 amino acids long. CDR1 is SQVTM and CDR2 is ANQGSEA in the germline V gene. V lost 1 base to trimming and J lost 3 bases; unmatched junction nucleotides: 3. The CDR3 loop is CSVEADRDYEQYF. In DNA form, the CDR3 reads TGCAGCGTTGAAGCTGACAGGGACTACGAGCAGTACTTC.

The rearrangement uses TRBV9 and TRBJ2-7; tentative D call: TRBD2 (6 bases). CDR1 is SGDLS and CDR2 is YYNGEE in the germline V gene. Trimming took 0 bases from V and 5 from J, leaving 12 bases between them. The CDR3 consists of 14 residues. The CDR3, as DNA: TGTGCCAGCAGCGTAGGCGGGACGATGAACGAGCAGTACTTC. This encodes CASSVGGTMNEQYF.

The chain uses TRBV27 and TRBJ2-7, with TRBD1 identical over 8 bases. Trimming removed 2 bases from V and 2 bases from J; junction bases left unmatched: 5. CDR3 length: 15 amino acids. Per the germline V gene, CDR1 is MNHEY and CDR2 is SMNVEV (reference sequence). DNA of the CDR3: TGTGCCAGCAGTTTAGGGGACAGGAATCCCTACGAGCAGTACTTC. It translates to CASSLGDRNPYEQYF.

The chain has TRBV29-1 and TRBJ2-7, with D maybe TRBD2 (6 bases). This CDR3 spans 14 amino acids. Trimming shortened V by 7 bases and J by 1 base, and 17 bases separated the two germline ends. Germline V gene data show CDR1 as SQVTM and CDR2 as ANQGSEA. CDR3 sequence reads: CSAAPGGGSYEQYF. Written as DNA, the CDR3 is TGCAGCGCCGCCCCGGGTGGAGGGTCCTACGAGCAGTACTTC.

The rearrangement joins TRBV7-2 to TRBJ2-3; D not resolved. The V end lost 4 bases, the J end lost 8 bases, and 31 bases lay between the germline ends. The CDR3 runs 19 residues. In germline, CDR1 is SGHTA, CDR2 FQGNSA. CDR3 sequence: CASSSQYPIKGTPLSTQYF. The CDR3 coding sequence is TGTGCCAGCAGCTCACAATACCCGATTAAGGGAACCCCCCTGAGTACGCAGTATTTT.

J is TRBJ2-1 and V is TRBV29-1; 9 bases agree with TRBD2. Germline V CDR1 and CDR2: SQVTM, ANQGSEA. V lost 8 bases and J lost 5; bases outside the gene matches: 7. The length of the CDR3 is 13 residues. The CDR3 bases are TGCAGCCTTAGACTAGCGGCAAACAATGAGCAGTTCTTC. This encodes CSLRLAANNEQFF.

The genes are TRBV7-6 and TRBJ1-1; D is undetermined. Trimming left V 5 bases short and J 6 bases short, with 16 bases between. The CDR3 is 14 residues long. CDR1 and CDR2 (germline): SGHVS, FNYEAQ. The DNA for the CDR3 is TGTGCCAGCAGCCCTACTGAGGCCGAGGCTGAAGCTTTCTTT. This sequence encodes CASSPTEAEAEAFF.

The gene calls are TRBV30 and TRBJ1-2, with TRBD1 as a possible D gene (6 bases). V lost 4 bases and J lost 7, with 22 bases in between. This CDR3 has 15 amino acids. Germline V gene data show CDR1 as GTSNPN and CDR2 as SVGIG (reference sequence). CDR3 nucleotides: TGTGCCTGGACCGACCCCCGACAGGTTATTCTTGGCTACACCTTC. Encoded protein: CAWTDPRQVILGYTF.

The CDR3 DNA reads as TGTGCCAGCAGCTACACCGGGGAGCTGTTTTTT. This sequence encodes CASSYTGELFF. The rearrangement uses TRBV25-1 and TRBJ2-2; the D is unclear. Germline CDR1 reads MGHDK; CDR2 reads SYGVNS. This CDR3 is built from 11 residues. With 6 bases removed from V and 3 bases from J, the gap between germline ends came to 2 bases.

This chain uses TRBV29-1 with TRBJ2-1, with D hard to call. V shed 4 bases and J shed 9 bases, with 4 bases lying between them. Germline loops: CDR1 SQVTM, CDR2 ANQGSEA. The CDR3 has 9 residues. The CDR3 bases are TGCAGCGTTGGGGGTGAGCAGTTCTTC. Protein product: CSVGGEQFF.

The chain employs TRBV5-4 and TRBJ2-7; the D gene is possibly TRBD2 (6 bases). The CDR3 has 16 amino acids. CDR1 and CDR2 from the germline V gene are SGHNT and YYREEE (reference sequence). The germline V and J ends were trimmed by 4 bases and 2 bases, with 19 bases remaining between them. The CDR3, as DNA: TGTGCCAGCAGCCAAAAGGCGGGAACGAAACCCTACGAGCAGTACTTC. It translates to CASSQKAGTKPYEQYF. The full variable domain, in which reference TRBV5-4 and TRBJ2-7 provide the parts outside the CDR3, is ETGVTQSPTHLIKTRGQQVTLRCSSQSGHNTVSWYQQALGQGPQFIFQYYREEENGRGNFPPRFSGLQFPNYSSELNVNALELDDSALYLCASSQKAGTKPYEQYFGPGTRLTVT.

This sequence joins TRBV30 and TRBJ2-3, with D perhaps being TRBD1 or TRBD2 (5 bases each). Germline-derived CDR1 and CDR2 are GTSNPN and SVGIG (reference sequence). This CDR3 is 15 amino acids long. V was clipped by 1 base and J by 0 bases, with 11 bases between them. The CDR3 bases are TGTGCCTGGAGTGGAGGGACGGCTAGCACAGATACGCAGTATTTT. Residues: CAWSGGTASTDTQYF.

This chain links TRBV5-1 with TRBJ1-1, with TRBD1 matching over 10 bases. This CDR3 has 14 amino acids. Trimming removed 0 bases from V and 7 bases from J; junction bases left unmatched: 3. The germline gives CDR1 SGHRS, CDR2 YFSETQ. The CDR3 spells CASSLGQGAFEAFF. The DNA for the CDR3 is TGCGCCAGCAGCTTGGGACAGGGGGCCTTTGAAGCTTTCTTT.

Turning to this clone: A junction end diverges from the germline sequence, so it may reflect a read error. This chain links TRBV7-9 with TRBJ2-1, with a weak D call TRBD1 (5 bases). Germline assignment: CDR1 SEHNR and CDR2 FQNEAQ (reference sequence). The CDR3 is 11 residues long. The CDR3 coding sequence is TGCGTGCTTGACAGTTACAATGAGCAGTTCTTC. Its protein is CVLDSYNEQFF.

V and J are TRBV9 and TRBJ2-2; D not certain. This CDR3 has 16 residues. Looked up from germline, CDR1 is SGDLS and CDR2 is YYNGEE. V lost 0 bases and J lost 0, with 9 bases in between. In nucleotides, the CDR3 is TGTGCCAGCAGCGTAGTGAGCAACGCGAACACCGGGGAGCTGTTTTTT. Its protein product is CASSVVSNANTGELFF.

This chain uses TRBV9 with TRBJ2-4, with a tentative D call TRBD1 (6 bases). CDR3 length: 12 residues. From germline, CDR1 is SGDLS and CDR2 YYNGEE. V lost 4 bases and J lost 10, with 12 bases in between. CDR3 in amino acids: CASSTDSTIQYF. As DNA, the CDR3 is TGTGCCAGCAGCACGGACAGTACGATTCAGTACTTC.

The chain links TRBV19 to TRBJ2-7; D tentatively fits TRBD1 or TRBD2 (5 bases each). The V gene's germline CDR1 is LNHDA and CDR2 SQIVND (reference sequence). V shed 8 bases and J shed 4 bases, with 15 bases lying between them. This CDR3 comprises 13 residues. The CDR3 loop is CASSEGTMYEQYF. The CDR3 DNA reads TGTGCCAGTTCCGAGGGGACCATGTACGAGCAGTACTTC.

This rearrangement joins TRBV7-9 to TRBJ2-2; D not resolved. The germline CDR1 and CDR2 sequences are SEHNR and FQNEAQ (reference sequence). The CDR3 has 11 amino acids. Trimming pared 10 bases from V and 7 bases from J, leaving 10 bases between. CDR3 region: CATIRNGELFF. The CDR3 DNA is TGTGCCACGATACGTAACGGGGAGCTGTTTTTT.

The chain carries TRBV4-1 and TRBJ2-2; the D gene is possibly TRBD1 (5 bases). Looked up from germline, CDR1 is MGHRA and CDR2 is YSYEKL. The CDR3 extends over 13 amino acids. Trimming removed 1 base from V and 6 bases from J, with 6 bases in between. The CDR3 DNA follows: TGCGCCAGCAGCCAAGCACAGGCCGGGGAGCTGTTTTTT. Translating gives CASSQAQAGELFF.